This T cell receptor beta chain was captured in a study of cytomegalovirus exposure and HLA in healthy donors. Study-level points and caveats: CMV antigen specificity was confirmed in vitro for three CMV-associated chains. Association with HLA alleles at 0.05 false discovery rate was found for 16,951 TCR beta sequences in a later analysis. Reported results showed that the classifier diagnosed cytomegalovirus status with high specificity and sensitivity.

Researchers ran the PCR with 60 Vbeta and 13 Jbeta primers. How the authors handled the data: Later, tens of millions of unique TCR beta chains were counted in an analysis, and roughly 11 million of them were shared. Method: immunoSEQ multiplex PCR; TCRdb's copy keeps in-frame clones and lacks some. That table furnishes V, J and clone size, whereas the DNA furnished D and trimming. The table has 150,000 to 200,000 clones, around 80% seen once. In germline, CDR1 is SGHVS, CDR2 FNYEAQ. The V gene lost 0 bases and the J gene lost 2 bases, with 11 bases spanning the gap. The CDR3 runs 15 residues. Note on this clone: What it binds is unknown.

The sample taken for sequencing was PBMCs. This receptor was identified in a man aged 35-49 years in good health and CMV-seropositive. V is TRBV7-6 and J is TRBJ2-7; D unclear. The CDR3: CASSLARDTTYEQYF. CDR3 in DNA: TGTGCCAGCAGCTTAGCGCGTGACACCACCTACGAGCAGTACTTC.